The next 30 T cell receptor beta chains were all read from a single sample in a study of shared T cell receptors in the human thymus. The table came from immunoSEQ multiplex PCR; TCRdb's copy has only in-frame clones and leaves some out. The sample has approximately 400,000 clones, 95% seen once. Sequencing was performed on thymocytes. Source of these receptors: a human donor.

This chain links TRBV5-1 with TRBJ2-3; no clear D gene. V was trimmed by 1 base and J by 1 base, leaving 25 bases between them. The CDR3 is 20 residues long. Germline values: CDR1 SGHRS, CDR2 YFSETQ. In nucleotides, the CDR3 is TGCGCCAGCAGCTTGAGCTGTACTTCGCTCAGCGCTCTCCGCACAGATACGCAGTATTTT. As protein: CASSLSCTSLSALRTDTQYF.

This clone was counted once. The chain carries TRBV27 and TRBJ2-1; 8 bases match TRBD1. In germline, CDR1 is MNHEY, CDR2 SMNVEV (reference sequence). The CDR3 loop spans 15 amino acids. Trimming took 5 bases from V and 9 from J; bases not matched to a gene: 12. CDR3 nucleotides: TGTGCCAGCAGTCCGACAGGGGAGCACTGGAGTGAGCAGTTCTTC. Translation gives CASSPTGEHWSEQFF.

The V gene is TRBV4-1, the J gene TRBJ2-1, with TRBD2 as a possible D gene (5 bases). V lost 0 bases, J lost 5 bases, and 14 bases lay in between. CDR3 length equals 16 residues. Germline values: CDR1 MGHRA, CDR2 YSYEKL. CDR3 nucleotides: TGCGCCAGCAGCCAAGATGGAGCGGCAGGAGACAATGAGCAGTTCTTC. It codes for CASSQDGAAGDNEQFF.

This clone was observed a few times. The DNA of the CDR3 is TGTGCCAGCTCAACACTCAGCAATCAGCCCCAGCATTTT. It yields the protein CASSTLSNQPQHF. The chain combines TRBV18 with TRBJ1-5; D remains unclear. Germline V CDR1 and CDR2: KGHSH, LQKENI. CDR3 size: 13 residues. Trimming shortened V by 5 bases and J by 1 base, and 6 bases separated the two germline ends. The full variable domain, with the rest looked up from reference TRBV18 and TRBJ1-5, is NAGVMQNPRHLVRRRGQEARLRCSPMKGHSHVYWYRQLPEEGLKFMVYLQKENIIDESGMPKERFSAEFPKEGPSILRIQQVVRGDSAAYFCASSTLSNQPQHFGDGTRLSIL.

This chain connects TRBV7-3 to TRBJ2-3, with D possibly TRBD2 on 6 matching bases. This CDR3 is 14 amino acids long. Germline V gene lookup returns CDR1 SGHTA and CDR2 FQGTGA. V shed 1 base and J shed 4 bases, with 9 bases lying between them. The CDR3 reads CASSLSPGADTQYF. In DNA, the CDR3 is TGTGCCAGCAGCTTAAGCCCGGGAGCAGATACGCAGTATTTT.

J is TRBJ2-7 and V is TRBV4-2; TRBD1 agrees at 9 bases. With 2 bases clipped from V and 5 bases from J, the junction kept 7 bases outside the gene matches. Germline CDR1 is LGHNA and CDR2 is YNFKEQ. The CDR3 has 15 amino acids. CDR3 in DNA: TGTGCCAGCAGCCAAAACCGGGACAGGGTCAACGAGCAGTACTTC. Its translation is CASSQNRDRVNEQYF.

The rearrangement joins TRBV6-1 to TRBJ1-5; 9 bases agree with TRBD1. The CDR3 spans 19 residues. The germline CDR1 and CDR2 sequences are MNHNS and SASEGT. Trimming cost V 0 bases and J 3 bases; bases outside gene matches: 12. The CDR3 DNA reads as TGTGCCAGCAGTGAAGCGCTTCGGTGGGACAGGGATGACAATCAGCCCCAGCATTTT. Residues: CASSEALRWDRDDNQPQHF.

V usage is TRBV7-9 and J usage is TRBJ2-2; D call uncertain. CDR1 and CDR2 (germline): SEHNR, FQNEAQ (reference sequence). Trimming stripped 1 base from V and 0 bases from J, with 6 bases between. This CDR3 spans 15 amino acids. CDR3 protein: CASSLVFANTGELFF. The CDR3 coding sequence is TGTGCCAGCAGCTTAGTATTTGCGAACACCGGGGAGCTGTTTTTT.

The V gene is TRBV7-2, the J gene TRBJ2-7; D not resolved. The CDR3 sequence is 13 residues long. The germline V gene has CDR1 SGHTA and CDR2 FQGNSA. V lost 5 bases to trimming and J lost 1 base, with 9 bases between them. Here the CDR3 DNA reads TGTGCCAGCAGCCACTTAAGGTCCTACGAGCAGTACTTC. This sequence encodes CASSHLRSYEQYF.

This clone was observed a handful of times. The chain joins TRBV27 to TRBJ1-5, with TRBD1 as a possible D gene (5 bases). The CDR3 has 13 residues. Trimming pared 6 bases from V and 4 bases from J, leaving 10 bases between. CDR1 is MNHEY, CDR2 SMNVEV, per germline (reference sequence). CDR3 DNA sequence: TGTGCCAGCAGGGACAAGCTTAATCAGCCCCAGCATTTT. The encoded protein is CASRDKLNQPQHF.

This chain links TRBV27 with TRBJ2-1; TRBD2 aligns across 12 bases. The germline V gene has CDR1 MNHEY and CDR2 SMNVEV (reference sequence). This CDR3 spans 17 amino acids. Unmatched junction bases numbered 8, after V lost 7 bases and J lost 1 base. Here the CDR3 reads CASISTSGRRSYNEQFF. CDR3 coding DNA: TGTGCCAGCATTTCGACTAGCGGGAGAAGGTCCTACAATGAGCAGTTCTTC.

CDR3 bases: TGTGCCAGCAGCCCCCCCCGGGACAGGGGGCCAAAAGAGACCCAGTACTTC. Its protein product is CASSPPRDRGPKETQYF. This chain connects TRBV11-2 to TRBJ2-5, with 12 nucleotides matching TRBD1. CDR1 SGHAT and CDR2 FQNNGV come from the germline V gene. V was pared by 5 bases and J by 3 bases, with 10 bases of the junction left unmatched. CDR3 length: 17 amino acids. The whole variable domain, remainder taken from reference TRBV11-2 and TRBJ2-5, is EAGVAQSPRYKIIEKRQSVAFWCNPISGHATLYWYQQILGQGPKLLIQFQNNGVVDDSQLPKDRFSAERLKGVDSTLKIQPAKLEDSAVYLCASSPPRDRGPKETQYFGPGTRLLVL.

The rearrangement uses TRBV7-2 and TRBJ2-5, with TRBD2 as a possible D gene (6 bases). Deletions cut 5 bases from V and 6 bases from J, with 22 bases between. Germline-derived CDR1 and CDR2 are SGHTA and FQGNSA. CDR3 length equals 16 residues. This CDR3 is CASSPPMAGSIKTQYF. CDR3 DNA sequence: TGTGCCAGCAGCCCGCCAATGGCGGGAAGTATAAAGACCCAGTACTTC. Filled out from reference TRBV7-2 and TRBJ2-5, the complete variable domain reads GAGVSQSPSNKVTEKGKDVELRCDPISGHTALYWYRQSLGQGLEFLIYFQGNSAPDKSGLPSDRFSAERTGGSVSTLTIQRTQQEDSAVYLCASSPPMAGSIKTQYFGPGTRLLVL.

V and J are TRBV18 and TRBJ2-7, with 12 bases fitting TRBD1. With 3 bases clipped from V and 4 bases from J, the junction kept 10 bases outside the gene matches. This CDR3 region has 17 residues. Germline CDR1 reads KGHSH; CDR2 reads LQKENI. DNA of the CDR3: TGTGCCAGCTCACCCTCCGGGACAGGGGGCCAGGGGTACGAGCAGTACTTC. Its translation is CASSPSGTGGQGYEQYF.

The V and J genes are TRBV11-2 and TRBJ1-5; D not certain. The germline V and J ends were trimmed by 1 base and 4 bases, with 5 bases remaining between them. In germline, CDR1 is SGHAT, CDR2 FQNNGV. The CDR3 extends over 13 amino acids. CDR3 sequence (DNA): TGTGCCAGCAGCTTAGCATGGAATCAGCCCCAGCATTTT. Its protein product is CASSLAWNQPQHF.

This chain connects TRBV6-5 to TRBJ2-7; 7 bases are a match to TRBD1. Germline trimming cut 9 bases from V and 6 bases from J; bases unmatched to any gene: 11. This CDR3 has 13 amino acids. Looked up from germline, CDR1 is MNHEY and CDR2 is SVGAGI. CDR3 residues: CASKPGQALEQYF. The CDR3 nucleotides are TGTGCCAGTAAACCCGGACAGGCCCTCGAGCAGTACTTC.

V and J are TRBV7-6 and TRBJ2-7; TRBD2 matches at 10 bases. Trimming cost V 5 bases and J 5 bases; bases outside gene matches: 3. CDR1 and CDR2 from the germline V gene are SGHVS and FNYEAQ. This CDR3 comprises 13 residues. The CDR3 here is CASSTSGRDEQYF. CDR3 bases: TGTGCCAGCAGCACAAGCGGGAGGGACGAGCAGTACTTC.

This chain links TRBV5-1 with TRBJ2-3; 7 bases align to TRBD2. The trim removed 4 bases at V and 4 bases at J, leaving 15 bases unmatched. Germline CDR1 reads SGHRS; CDR2 reads YFSETQ. The CDR3 extends over 17 amino acids. In DNA, the CDR3 is TGCGCCAGCAGCCCCCTGGTAGTGGCGGGAGTGGCAGATACGCAGTATTTT. This encodes CASSPLVVAGVADTQYF. Full variable domain (missing parts from reference TRBV5-1 and TRBJ2-3): KAGVTQTPRYLIKTRGQQVTLSCSPISGHRSVSWYQQTPGQGLQFLFEYFSETQRNKGNFPGRFSGRQFSNSRSEMNVSTLELGDSALYLCASSPLVVAGVADTQYFGPGTRLTVL.

The CDR3 DNA reads as TGTGCCAGCAGTTTATCGGGTGACAGGCTTTCCTCTGGAAACACCATATATTTT. This sequence encodes CASSLSGDRLSSGNTIYF. J is TRBJ1-3 and V is TRBV27; TRBD1 is a possible D gene (6 bases). CDR1 MNHEY and CDR2 SMNVEV come from the germline V gene (reference sequence). The CDR3 covers 18 residues. V was shortened by 0 bases and J by 0 bases, with 15 bases between the two germline ends.

The sample holds a few counts of this clone. This chain joins TRBV27 and TRBJ1-3; 7 bases match TRBD1. Germline V gene sequence: CDR1 MNHEY, CDR2 SMNVEV (reference sequence). The V gene end was trimmed by 6 bases and the J gene end by 4 bases; junction bases not matched to a gene: 6. The CDR3 is made up of 14 amino acids. The CDR3, as DNA: TGTGCCAGCAGAGACACAGGGGAAGGAAACACCATATATTTT. It translates to CASRDTGEGNTIYF.

The V call is TRBV19, the J call TRBJ1-5; no clear D. The CDR3 is made up of 16 amino acids. Per germline, CDR1 LNHDA and CDR2 SQIVND (reference sequence). V lost 7 bases to trimming and J lost 5 bases, with 21 bases between them. CDR3 DNA sequence: TGTGCCAGTACTAAGGGAAGGGCGTCTCTCCATCAGCCCCAGCATTTT. It codes for CASTKGRASLHQPQHF.

A few counts support this clone. This sequence joins TRBV9 and TRBJ1-1, with TRBD1 identical over 7 bases. This CDR3 comprises 14 residues. V lost 4 bases to trimming and J lost 3 bases; unmatched junction nucleotides: 6. Germline V CDR1 and CDR2: SGDLS, YYNGEE. CDR3 loop: CASSHNTGDTEAFF. The CDR3 nucleotides are TGTGCCAGCAGCCATAACACAGGGGACACTGAAGCTTTCTTT.

This clone was seen only once. The genes are TRBV6-5 and TRBJ2-4; tentatively, D is TRBD1 (5 bases). Germline CDR1 is MNHEY and CDR2 is SVGAGI. The CDR3 runs 15 residues. V was cut by 0 bases and J by 4 bases, with 10 bases left in between. The CDR3 DNA follows: TGTGCCAGCAGTTACTCGAGACAGCAAAAAAACATTCAGTACTTC. As protein: CASSYSRQQKNIQYF.

The chain combines TRBV30 with TRBJ2-1; TRBD2 matches at 10 bases. Germline loops: CDR1 GTSNPN, CDR2 SVGIG (reference sequence). The V gene end was trimmed by 4 bases and the J gene end by 3 bases; junction bases not matched to a gene: 21. The CDR3 totals 20 residues. The CDR3 DNA is TGTGCCTGGACGGACTTTCCGGGACTAGCGTTAGGAGGTGACTACAATGAGCAGTTCTTC. Translating it yields CAWTDFPGLALGGDYNEQFF.

The rearrangement uses TRBV28 and TRBJ1-5; D is perhaps TRBD1 (5 bases). Germline CDR1 is MDHEN and CDR2 is SYDVKM. CDR3 length: 19 amino acids. Trimming shortened V by 6 bases and J by 1 base, and 25 bases separated the two germline ends. The CDR3 is CASRYHPGGVTNSNQPQHF. CDR3 coding DNA: TGTGCCAGCAGATACCACCCGGGAGGGGTAACGAACAGCAATCAGCCCCAGCATTTT. The full variable domain, completed using reference TRBV28 and TRBJ1-5, is DVKVTQSSRYLVKRTGEKVFLECVQDMDHENMFWYRQDPGLGLRLIYFSYDVKMKEKGDIPEGYSVSREKKERFSLILESASTNQTSMYLCASRYHPGGVTNSNQPQHFGDGTRLSIL.

The chain is built from TRBV28 and TRBJ1-2; D is perhaps TRBD1 (5 bases). From germline, CDR1 is MDHEN and CDR2 SYDVKM. Trimming took off 2 bases at V and 4 bases at J, with 14 bases between the two ends. CDR3 length: 15 residues. DNA for the CDR3: TGTGCCAGCAGTTTAAGGTCACCAGGGACCTATGGCTACACCTTC. Translating it yields CASSLRSPGTYGYTF.

The chain couples TRBV15 to TRBJ1-3; 11 nucleotides align to TRBD1. This CDR3 is built from 19 residues. Trimming took 0 bases from V and 2 from J; bases not matched to a gene: 9. Germline CDR1 and CDR2: LNHNV and YYDKDF (reference sequence). The CDR3 reads CATSREAGQGEEPGNTIYF. In DNA, the CDR3 is TGTGCCACCAGCAGAGAGGCGGGACAGGGGGAAGAGCCTGGAAACACCATATATTTT.

A remark on this clone: This sample also contains other DNA sequences that code for the same CDR3. This sequence joins TRBV27 and TRBJ2-1; no reliable D call. V lost 3 bases and J lost 0, with 6 bases in between. CDR3 length equals 14 residues. The germline gives CDR1 MNHEY, CDR2 SMNVEV (reference sequence). The CDR3 spells CASSFASSYNEQFF. CDR3 in DNA: TGTGCCAGCAGTTTCGCTAGCTCCTACAATGAGCAGTTCTTC.

The chain employs TRBV5-1 and TRBJ2-1, with 9 bases fitting TRBD2. Germline V CDR1 and CDR2: SGHRS, YFSETQ. V shed 4 bases and J 8 bases; nucleotides not matched to a gene: 19. This CDR3 is 18 amino acids long. The CDR3: CASSLEVLLAGRTYEQFF. CDR3 nucleotide sequence: TGCGCCAGCAGCCTAGAGGTTCTCCTAGCGGGGCGTACATATGAGCAGTTCTTC.

This rearrangement joins TRBV6-5 to TRBJ2-5; TRBD2 matches 8 bases. V was clipped by 6 bases and J by 5 bases; unmatched bases: 5. This CDR3 region has 13 residues. The germline V gene has CDR1 MNHEY and CDR2 SVGAGI. Here the CDR3 DNA reads TGTGCCAGCAGAGGAAGCGGGAGTGAGACCCAGTACTTC. Protein sequence: CASRGSGSETQYF.